Given below is one T cell receptor (beta chain) in context. One end of the junction fails to match germline, which may point to a read error. The CDR3 length is 13 residues. The germline gives CDR1 SGHNT, CDR2 YENEEA. The data derive from a study of tumor-infiltrating lymphocytes in primary liver carcinoma. Taking roughly 20-34 mg of unsorted bulk tissue, the authors co-extracted RNA and DNA. Researchers generated TCR beta cDNA from roughly 520 ng of total RNA, relying on a constant-region primer. Investigators got TCR beta libraries out of three nested multiplex PCR rounds, done with slightly modified ARM-PCR. Forward primers for TRBV1-TRBV30 and a C-beta reverse primer served the first two PCR rounds, at around 9 cycles each. TCRdb reprocessed the multiplex PCR reads via MiXCR and lists one record per CDR3 protein. The repertoire holds tens of thousands of distinct CDR3 sequences, with over 70% as singletons.

This clonotype originated in a man aged 40-49 years with primary liver carcinoma and hepatitis B virus infection. The source material was liver tumor tissue from sampling region 3. Subset meaning: tumor region T3, left-lateral pole. The rearrangement links TRBV11-3 to TRBJ2-5, with D possibly called TRBD1 or TRBD2 (5 bases each). The CDR3, as DNA: TGTACCAGCGGCAGAGGGACCGTAGAGACCCAGTACTTT. This codes for CTSGRGTVETQYF.